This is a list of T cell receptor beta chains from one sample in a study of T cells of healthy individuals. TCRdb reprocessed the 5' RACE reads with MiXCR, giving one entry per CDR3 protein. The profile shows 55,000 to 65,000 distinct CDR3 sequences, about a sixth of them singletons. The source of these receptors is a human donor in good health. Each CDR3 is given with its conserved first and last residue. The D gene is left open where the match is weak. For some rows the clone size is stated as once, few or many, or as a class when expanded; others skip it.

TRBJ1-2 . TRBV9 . CASSVSGTYGYTF TGTGCCAGCAGCGTTTCCGGGACCTATGGCTACACCTTC
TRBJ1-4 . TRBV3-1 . CASSLDILNEKLFF TGTGCCAGCAGCTTGGACATCCTTAATGAAAAACTGTTTTTT
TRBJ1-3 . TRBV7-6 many CASSSSQGGSGNTIYF TGTGCCAGCAGCTCCTCTCAGGGAGGGTCTGGAAACACCATATATTTT
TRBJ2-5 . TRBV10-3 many CAITREQETQYF TGTGCCATCACAAGGGAGCAAGAGACCCAGTACTTC
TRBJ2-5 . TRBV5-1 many CALLGSETQYF TGCGCCCTCCTGGGGAGTGAGACCCAGTACTTC
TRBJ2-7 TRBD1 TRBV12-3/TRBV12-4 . CASSLTWTGVGDEQYF TGTGCCAGCAGTTTGACCTGGACAGGTGTGGGGGACGAGCAGTACTTC
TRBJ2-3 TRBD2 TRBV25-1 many CASSESVAGGLWGYTQYF TGTGCCAGCAGTGAATCGGTAGCGGGGGGCCTGTGGGGATATACGCAGTATTTT
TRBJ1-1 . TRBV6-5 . CASSPASVGNTEAFF TGTGCCAGCAGTCCGGCCTCAGTTGGGAACACTGAAGCTTTCTTT
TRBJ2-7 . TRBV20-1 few CSARAGLGAYEQYF TGCAGTGCTAGAGCGGGGTTAGGGGCCTACGAGCAGTACTTC
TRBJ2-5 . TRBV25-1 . CASSEGGRGISQETQYF TGTGCCAGCAGTGAGGGTGGTAGGGGGATATCCCAAGAGACCCAGTACTTC
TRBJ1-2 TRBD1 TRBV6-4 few CASSQGTGGIYGYTF TGTGCCAGCAGCCAAGGGACAGGGGGCATCTATGGCTACACCTTC
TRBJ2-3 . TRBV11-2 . CASSFSQSTDTQYF TGTGCCAGCAGCTTCAGTCAGAGCACAGATACGCAGTATTTT
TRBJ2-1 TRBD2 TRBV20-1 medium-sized CSARLADNEQFF TGCAGTGCTAGACTAGCGGACAATGAGCAGTTCTTC
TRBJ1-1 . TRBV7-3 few CASSPSDLNTEAFF TGTGCCAGCAGCCCCTCGGACCTGAACACTGAAGCTTTCTTT
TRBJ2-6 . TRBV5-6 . CASSLAGANVLTF TGTGCCAGCAGCTTGGCTGGGGCCAACGTCCTGACTTTC
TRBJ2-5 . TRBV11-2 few CASSLDPVGGETQYF TGTGCCAGCAGCTTAGATCCCGTAGGGGGGGAGACCCAGTACTTC
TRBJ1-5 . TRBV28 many CASSLTLNSNQPQHF TGTGCCAGCAGTTTGACCCTAAATAGCAATCAGCCCCAGCATTTT
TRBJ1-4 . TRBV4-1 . CASSQGGEKLFF TGCGCCAGCAGCCAAGGAGGCGAAAAACTGTTTTTT
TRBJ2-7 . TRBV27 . CASSLGLQYEQYF TGTGCCAGCAGTTTAGGGCTCCAGTACGAGCAGTACTTC
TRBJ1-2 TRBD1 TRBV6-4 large CASSDTGQGFFGGYTF TGTGCCAGCAGTGATACGGGACAGGGGTTCTTCGGTGGCTACACCTTC
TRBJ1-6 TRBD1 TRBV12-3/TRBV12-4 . CASSLQGTAYNSPLHF TGTGCCAGCAGCCTACAAGGGACAGCCTATAATTCACCCCTCCACTTT
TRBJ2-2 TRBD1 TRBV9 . CASSGRQGTTGELFF TGTGCCAGCAGCGGACGACAGGGGACAACCGGGGAGCTGTTTTTT
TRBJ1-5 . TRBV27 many CASSLKRDSNQPQHF TGTGCCAGCAGTTTAAAACGGGACAGCAATCAGCCCCAGCATTTT
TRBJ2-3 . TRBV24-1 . CATSDLQQTTDTQYF TGTGCCACCAGTGATTTGCAACAGACCACAGATACGCAGTATTTT
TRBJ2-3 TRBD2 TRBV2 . CAGEPGGGTDTQYF TGTGCCGGAGAACCGGGAGGTGGCACAGATACGCAGTATTTT
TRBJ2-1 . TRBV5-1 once CASSLPGGEQFF TGTGCCAGCAGTCTCCCTGGGGGTGAGCAGTTCTTC
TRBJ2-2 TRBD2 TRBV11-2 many CASSLPGLAGFTGELFF TGTGCCAGCAGCTTACCGGGACTAGCGGGCTTCACCGGGGAGCTGTTTTTT
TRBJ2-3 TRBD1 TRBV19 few CASSTGGTDTQYF TGTGCCAGTTCGACAGGGGGAACAGATACGCAGTATTTT
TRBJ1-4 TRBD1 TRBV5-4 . CASRPAGQGLNEKLFF TGTGCCAGCAGGCCCGCGGGACAGGGGCTAAATGAAAAACTGTTTTTT
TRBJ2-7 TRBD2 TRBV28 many CASSRSGRAEQYF TGTGCCAGCAGTCGAAGCGGGAGGGCCGAGCAGTACTTC
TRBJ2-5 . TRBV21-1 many CASSRGQVETQYF TGTGCCAGCAGCCGGGGACAGGTTGAGACCCAGTACTTC